Each of the 19 T cell receptor beta chains below was sequenced from the same sample in a study of Graves' ophthalmopathy and Graves' hyperthyroidism. TCR beta CDR3 amplification used RNA transcripts. First-round RT-PCR employed HTBI primers, with a second-round multiplex PCR after it. MiXCR, applied by TCRdb to the multiplex PCR reads, yields one record per CDR3 protein. This repertoire shows around 1.1 million distinct CDR3 sequences, 36% found once; its top ten account for around 10%. Sequencing input: peripheral blood or thyroid tissue (not recorded which). These TCRs come from an adult man with Graves' hyperthyroidism.

The sample holds a few counts of this clonotype. The chain joins TRBV27 to TRBJ1-2; 9 bases map to TRBD1. Germline loops: CDR1 MNHEY, CDR2 SMNVEV (reference sequence). J was trimmed by 6 bases and V by 4 bases; bases with no gene match: 3. This CDR3 region has 13 residues. The CDR3 nucleotides are TGTGCCAGCAGTTCACAGGGGGCGGATGGCTACACCTTC. Protein sequence: CASSSQGADGYTF.

This clonotype has a handful of counts. This chain joins TRBV19 and TRBJ2-2; D may be TRBD2 (5 bases). V was cut by 3 bases and J by 4 bases, with 12 bases left in between. Per the germline V gene, CDR1 is LNHDA and CDR2 is SQIVND (reference sequence). The CDR3 length is 15 residues. Here the CDR3 DNA reads TGTGCCAGTAGTATTTATTCGGGGTCCACCGGGGAGCTGTTTTTT. Encoded protein: CASSIYSGSTGELFF.

This chain uses TRBV29-1 with TRBJ2-5, with a tentative D call TRBD1 (6 bases). The CDR3 has 13 residues. Germline lookup yields CDR1 SQVTM and CDR2 ANQGSEA. Trimming left V 7 bases short and J 3 bases short, with 15 bases between. The CDR3: CSGRDNAEETQYF. The CDR3 DNA sequence: TGCAGCGGCCGGGACAATGCCGAAGAGACCCAGTACTTC. Full variable domain (remainder filled in from reference TRBV29-1 and TRBJ2-5): SAVISQKPSRDICQRGTSLTIQCQVDSQVTMMFWYRQQPGQSLTLIATANQGSEATYESGFVIDKFPISRPNLTFSTLTVSNMSPEDSSIYLCSGRDNAEETQYFGPGTRLLVL.

A single count supports this clonotype. The genes are TRBV7-9 and TRBJ1-2, with 10 bases matching TRBD1. J was trimmed by 7 bases and V by 4 bases; bases with no gene match: 9. There are 15 residues in the CDR3. Germline CDR1 reads SEHNR; CDR2 reads FQNEAQ (reference sequence). CDR3 nucleotide sequence: TGTGCCAGCAGCTCGGGGACAGGGGCTCCCTCTGGCTACACCTTC. Its translation is CASSSGTGAPSGYTF.

In this sample, this clonotype turned up many times. The chain employs TRBV5-1 and TRBJ1-1; possible D gene TRBD1, 5 bases. CDR1 is SGHRS and CDR2 is YFSETQ in the germline V gene. V was trimmed by 7 bases and J by 3 bases, leaving 16 bases between them. The CDR3 is 14 residues long. CDR3 DNA: TGCGCCAGCGGCCGGACTGGGGACGACACTGAAGCTTTCTTT. It is translated as CASGRTGDDTEAFF.

This clonotype was detected a few times. This chain connects TRBV7-8 to TRBJ1-6, with TRBD1 matching 7 bases. Germline CDR1 reads SGHVS; CDR2 reads FQNEAQ. The CDR3 is 15 amino acids. V was clipped by 6 bases and J by 10 bases; unmatched bases: 12. CDR3 bases: TGTGCCAGCAGTCCCCAACCCGGGACAGCATCACCCCTCCACTTT. Translated: CASSPQPGTASPLHF. Combining the CDR3 with reference TRBV7-8 and TRBJ1-6 gives the whole variable domain GAGVSQSPRYKVAKRGQDVALRCDPISGHVSLFWYQQALGQGPEFLTYFQNEAQLDKSGLPSDRFFAERPEGSVSTLKIQRTQQEDSAVYLCASSPQPGTASPLHFGNGTRLTVT.

The gene calls are TRBV10-3 and TRBJ2-2, with unresolved D. Germline V CDR1 and CDR2: ENHRY, SYGVKD. Trimming took off 11 bases at V and 7 bases at J, with 14 bases between the two ends. The length of the CDR3 is 12 residues. The CDR3 nucleotides are TGTGCCCTAAAAACAGAAAGCGGGGAGCTGTTTTTT. It yields the protein CALKTESGELFF.

This clonotype was found a few times. The genes are TRBV5-1 and TRBJ1-2; D is uncertain. The V end was cut by 1 base, the J end by 5 bases, with 12 bases between. Germline CDR1 SGHRS, CDR2 YFSETQ. This CDR3 has 14 residues. This CDR3 is CASSLIGRFYGYTF. The CDR3 nucleotides are TGCGCCAGCAGCTTGATAGGACGGTTTTATGGCTACACCTTC. Supplemented by reference TRBV5-1 and TRBJ1-2, the full variable domain reads KAGVTQTPRYLIKTRGQQVTLSCSPISGHRSVSWYQQTPGQGLQFLFEYFSETQRNKGNFPGRFSGRQFSNSRSEMNVSTLELGDSALYLCASSLIGRFYGYTFGSGTRLTVV.

V is TRBV29-1 and J is TRBJ2-3; TRBD1 matches at 7 bases. From germline, CDR1 is SQVTM and CDR2 ANQGSEA. The CDR3 extends over 14 amino acids. Losses at the gene ends were 2 bases for V and 4 bases for J; bases not matched to a gene: 6. CDR3 residues: CSVERQGGADTQYF. CDR3 in DNA: TGCAGCGTTGAACGACAGGGCGGCGCAGATACGCAGTATTTT.

This clonotype was seen many times. The chain joins TRBV15 to TRBJ1-5; D is unresolved. This CDR3 region has 15 residues. Deletions cut 0 bases from V and 4 bases from J, with 10 bases between. The germline CDR1 and CDR2 sequences are LNHNV and YYDKDF (reference sequence). The CDR3 sequence is CATSRDRAANQPQHF. The DNA for the CDR3 is TGTGCCACCAGCAGAGATCGGGCTGCAAATCAGCCCCAGCATTTT.

In its sample, this clonotype was seen a few times. This rearrangement joins TRBV7-6 to TRBJ2-5; maybe TRBD2 (6 bases). CDR3 length equals 16 residues. Between the trimmed V and J ends, which lost 0 bases and 4 bases, there was a span of 15 bases. Germline CDR1 and CDR2: SGHVS and FNYEAQ. DNA of the CDR3: TGTGCCAGCAGCTTAGCGGGCGGGATTACCATAGAGACCCAGTACTTC. It encodes CASSLAGGITIETQYF.

This clonotype was observed many times. The genes are TRBV19 and TRBJ1-5; D not certain. The germline CDR1 and CDR2 sequences are LNHDA and SQIVND (reference sequence). Trimming cost V 0 bases and J 2 bases, with 11 bases left between them. CDR3 length equals 16 residues. CDR3 sequence reads: CASSIERTYGNQPQHF. The CDR3 coding sequence is TGTGCCAGTAGTATAGAACGGACGTATGGCAATCAGCCCCAGCATTTT.

In this sample, this clonotype turned up many times. The chain combines TRBV2 with TRBJ2-2, with TRBD1 matching over 8 bases. The CDR3 totals 14 residues. The germline gives CDR1 SNHLY, CDR2 FYNNEI. V shed 4 bases, J shed 3 bases, and the junction held 1 base outside the gene matches. The CDR3 nucleotides read TGTGCCAGCAGTGGGGACAGGTACACCGGGGAGCTGTTTTTT. Its translation: CASSGDRYTGELFF. Full variable domain (rest looked up from reference TRBV2 and TRBJ2-2): EPEVTQTPSHQVTQMGQEVILRCVPISNHLYFYWYRQILGQKVEFLVSFYNNEISEKSEIFDDQFSVERPDGSNFTLKIRSTKLEDSAMYFCASSGDRYTGELFFGEGSRLTVL.

At least ten counts were recorded for this clonotype. CDR3 residues: CASSEAPKNLNSPLHF. CDR3 coding DNA: TGTGCCAGCAGTGAAGCTCCCAAGAACCTCAATTCACCCCTCCACTTT. V usage is TRBV2 and J usage is TRBJ1-6; no clear D. Germline V CDR1 and CDR2: SNHLY, FYNNEI. Between the trimmed V and J ends, which lost 0 bases and 7 bases, there was a span of 13 bases. The CDR3 is 16 residues long.

A few counts support this clonotype. V is TRBV20-1 and J is TRBJ2-7; D remains ambiguous. The germline gives CDR1 DFQATT, CDR2 SNEGSKA (reference sequence). V was pared by 6 bases and J by 0 bases, with 18 bases between. The CDR3 length is 15 residues. The CDR3 reads CSAAELDGSSYEQYF. CDR3 bases: TGCAGTGCCGCCGAATTGGACGGTAGCTCCTACGAGCAGTACTTC.

This clonotype was recorded at least ten times. J is TRBJ2-7 and V is TRBV12-3 or TRBV12-4, with D uncertain. V was clipped by 2 bases and J by 2 bases, with 10 bases between them. CDR3 length equals 14 residues. The CDR3 sequence: CASSLFGLTYEQYF. CDR3 bases: TGTGCCAGCAGTTTATTCGGGCTGACCTACGAGCAGTACTTC.

The chain has TRBV7-9 and TRBJ1-2, with 7 nucleotides matching TRBD1. V lost 6 bases and J lost 8; bases outside the gene matches: 12. Germline-derived CDR1 and CDR2 are SEHNR and FQNEAQ (reference sequence). The CDR3 is 14 amino acids. The CDR3 region is CASSYFDRAGGYTF. In DNA form, the CDR3 reads TGTGCCAGCAGTTACTTCGACAGGGCCGGCGGCTACACCTTC.

CDR3 region: CSVEPRGLFF. CDR3 DNA sequence: TGCAGCGTTGAACCACGGGGACTGTTTTTT. The chain links TRBV29-1 to TRBJ1-4; D unclear. V shed 2 bases and J shed 13 bases, with 8 bases lying between them. Germline V gene lookup returns CDR1 SQVTM and CDR2 ANQGSEA. CDR3 length equals 10 residues. The entire variable domain, with the rest obtained from reference TRBV29-1 and TRBJ1-4, is as follows: SAVISQKPSRDICQRGTSLTIQCQVDSQVTMMFWYRQQPGQSLTLIATANQGSEATYESGFVIDKFPISRPNLTFSTLTVSNMSPEDSSIYLCSVEPRGLFFGSGTQLSVL.

In its sample, this clonotype was seen many times. The rearrangement links TRBV20-1 to TRBJ1-2; D possibly corresponds to TRBD1 (5 bases). V gave up 0 bases and J gave up 4 bases, with 15 bases separating them. Germline CDR1 is DFQATT and CDR2 is SNEGSKA (reference sequence). The CDR3 has 15 residues. CDR3 loop: CSARDAAGVSYGYTF. Written as DNA, the CDR3 is TGCAGTGCTAGAGATGCGGCGGGGGTGTCCTATGGCTACACCTTC.